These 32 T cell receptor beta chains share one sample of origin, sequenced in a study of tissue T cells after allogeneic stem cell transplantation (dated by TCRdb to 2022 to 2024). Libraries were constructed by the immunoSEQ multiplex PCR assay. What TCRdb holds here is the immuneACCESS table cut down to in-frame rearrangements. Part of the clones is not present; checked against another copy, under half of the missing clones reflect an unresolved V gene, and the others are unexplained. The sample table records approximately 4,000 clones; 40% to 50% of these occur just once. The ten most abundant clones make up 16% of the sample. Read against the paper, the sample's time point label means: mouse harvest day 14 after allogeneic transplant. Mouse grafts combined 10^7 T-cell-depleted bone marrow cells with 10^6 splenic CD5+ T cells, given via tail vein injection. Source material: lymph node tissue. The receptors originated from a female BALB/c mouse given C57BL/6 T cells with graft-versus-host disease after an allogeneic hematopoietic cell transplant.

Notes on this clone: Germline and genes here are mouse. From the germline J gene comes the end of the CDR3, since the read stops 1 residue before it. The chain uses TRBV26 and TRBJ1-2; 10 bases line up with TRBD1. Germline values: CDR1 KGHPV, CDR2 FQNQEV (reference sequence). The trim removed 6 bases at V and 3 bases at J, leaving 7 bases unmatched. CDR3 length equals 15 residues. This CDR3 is CASSDRDRGHSDYTF. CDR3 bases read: TGTGCCAGCAGCGACCGGGACAGGGGACACTCCGACTACACC.

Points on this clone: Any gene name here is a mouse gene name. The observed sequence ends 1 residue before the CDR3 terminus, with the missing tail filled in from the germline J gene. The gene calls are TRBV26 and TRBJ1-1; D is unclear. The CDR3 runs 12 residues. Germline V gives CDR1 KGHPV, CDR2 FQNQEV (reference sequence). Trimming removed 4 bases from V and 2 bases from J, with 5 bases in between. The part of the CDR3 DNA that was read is TGTGCCAGCAGTCAACCTAACACAGAAGTCTTC. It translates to CASSQPNTEVF. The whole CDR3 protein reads CASSQPNTEVFF.

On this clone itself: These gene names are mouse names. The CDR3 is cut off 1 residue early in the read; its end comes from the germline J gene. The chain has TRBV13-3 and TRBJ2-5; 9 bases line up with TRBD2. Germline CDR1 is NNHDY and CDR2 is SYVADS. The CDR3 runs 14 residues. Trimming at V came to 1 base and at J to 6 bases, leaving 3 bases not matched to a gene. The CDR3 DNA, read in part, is TGTGCCAGCAGTGATTCCTGGGGGGGGGACACCCAGTAC. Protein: CASSDSWGGDTQY. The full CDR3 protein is CASSDSWGGDTQYF.

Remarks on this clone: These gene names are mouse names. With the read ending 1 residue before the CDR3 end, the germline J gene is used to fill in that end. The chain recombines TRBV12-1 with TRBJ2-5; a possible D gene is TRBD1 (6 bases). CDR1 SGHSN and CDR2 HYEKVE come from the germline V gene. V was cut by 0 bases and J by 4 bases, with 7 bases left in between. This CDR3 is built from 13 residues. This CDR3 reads CASSLRDKDTQYF. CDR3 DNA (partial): TGTGCCAGCTCTCTCCGGGACAAAGACACCCAGTAC. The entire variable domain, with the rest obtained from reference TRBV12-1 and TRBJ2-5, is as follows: DSGVVQSPRHIIKEKGGRSVLTCIPISGHSNVVWYQQTLGKELKFLIQHYEKVERDKGFLPSRFSVQQFDDYHSEMNMSALELEDSAMYFCASSLRDKDTQYFGPGTRLLVL.

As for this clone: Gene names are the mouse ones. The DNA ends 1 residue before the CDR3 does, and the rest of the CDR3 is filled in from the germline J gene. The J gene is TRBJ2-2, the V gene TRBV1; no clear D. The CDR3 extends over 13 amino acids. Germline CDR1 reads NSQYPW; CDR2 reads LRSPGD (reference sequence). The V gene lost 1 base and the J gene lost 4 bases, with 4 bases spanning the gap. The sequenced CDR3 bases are TGCACCTGCAGTGCAGTCCCCACCGGGCAGCTCTAC. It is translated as CTCSAVPTGQLY. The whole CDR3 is CTCSAVPTGQLYF.

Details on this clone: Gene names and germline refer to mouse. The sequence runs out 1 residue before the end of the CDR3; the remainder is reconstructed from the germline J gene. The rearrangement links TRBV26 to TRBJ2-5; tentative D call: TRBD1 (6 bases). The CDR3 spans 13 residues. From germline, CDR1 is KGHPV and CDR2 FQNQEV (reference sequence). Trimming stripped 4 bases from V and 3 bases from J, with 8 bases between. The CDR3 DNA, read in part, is TGTGCCAGCAGTCCGGGACATCAAGACACCCAGTAC. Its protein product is CASSPGHQDTQY. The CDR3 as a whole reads CASSPGHQDTQYF.

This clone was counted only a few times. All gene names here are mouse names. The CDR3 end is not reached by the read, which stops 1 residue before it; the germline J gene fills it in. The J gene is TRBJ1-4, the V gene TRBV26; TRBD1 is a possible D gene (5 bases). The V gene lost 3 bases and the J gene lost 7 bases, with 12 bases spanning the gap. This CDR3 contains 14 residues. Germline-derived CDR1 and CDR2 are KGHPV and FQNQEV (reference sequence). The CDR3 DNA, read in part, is TGTGCCAGCAGTCTCGGGGGTAGTGGCGAAAGATTATTT. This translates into CASSLGGSGERLF. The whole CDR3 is CASSLGGSGERLFF.

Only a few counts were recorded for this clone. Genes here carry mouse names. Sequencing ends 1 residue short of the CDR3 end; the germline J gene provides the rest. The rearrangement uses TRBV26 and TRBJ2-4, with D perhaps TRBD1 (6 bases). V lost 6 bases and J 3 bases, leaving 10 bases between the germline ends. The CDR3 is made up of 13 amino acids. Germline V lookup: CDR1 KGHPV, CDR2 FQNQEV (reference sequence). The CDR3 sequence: CASSQGRQNTLYF. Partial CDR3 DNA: TGTGCCAGCAGCCAGGGGAGACAAAACACCTTGTAC. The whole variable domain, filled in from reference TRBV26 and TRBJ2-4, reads NSKVIQTPRYLVKGQGQKAKMRCIPEKGHPVVFWYQQNKNNEFKFLINFQNQEVLQQIDMTEKRFSAECPSNSPCSLEIQSSEAGDSALYLCASSQGRQNTLYFGAGTRLSVL.

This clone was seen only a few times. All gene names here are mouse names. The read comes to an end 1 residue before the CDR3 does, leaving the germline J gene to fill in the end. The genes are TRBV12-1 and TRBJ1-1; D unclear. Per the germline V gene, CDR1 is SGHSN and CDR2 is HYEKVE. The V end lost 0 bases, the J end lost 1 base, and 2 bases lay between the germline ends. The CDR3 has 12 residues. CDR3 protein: CASSLLNTEVFF. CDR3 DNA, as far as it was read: TGTGCCAGCTCTCTCTTGAACACAGAAGTCTTC.

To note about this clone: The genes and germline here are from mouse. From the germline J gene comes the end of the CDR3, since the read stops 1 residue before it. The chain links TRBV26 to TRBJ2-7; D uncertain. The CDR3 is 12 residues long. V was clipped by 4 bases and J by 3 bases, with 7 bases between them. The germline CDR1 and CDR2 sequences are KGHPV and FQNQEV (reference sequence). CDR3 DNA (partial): TGTGCCAGCAGTCAGGGCAGCTATGAACAGTAC. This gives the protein CASSQGSYEQY. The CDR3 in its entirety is CASSQGSYEQYF.

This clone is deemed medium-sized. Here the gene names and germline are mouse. CDR3: CASSDRVSNERLFF. Incomplete CDR3 DNA: TGTGCCAGCAGCGACAGGGTCTCCAACGAAAGATTATTT. This rearrangement joins TRBV26 to TRBJ1-4; 7 positions agree with TRBD1. The read finishes 1 residue shy of the CDR3 end, and the germline J gene is used to complete it. Trimming cost V 6 bases and J 2 bases; bases outside gene matches: 3. CDR1 is KGHPV and CDR2 is FQNQEV in the germline V gene (reference sequence). CDR3 size: 14 residues.

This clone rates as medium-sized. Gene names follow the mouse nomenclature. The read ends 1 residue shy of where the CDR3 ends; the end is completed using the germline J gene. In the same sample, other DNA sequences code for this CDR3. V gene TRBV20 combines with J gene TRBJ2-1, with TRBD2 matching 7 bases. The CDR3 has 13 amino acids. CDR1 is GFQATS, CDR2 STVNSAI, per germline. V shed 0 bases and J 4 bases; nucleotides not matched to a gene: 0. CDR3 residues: CGARDWGYAEQFF. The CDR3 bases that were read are TGTGGTGCTAGGGACTGGGGGTATGCTGAGCAGTTC.

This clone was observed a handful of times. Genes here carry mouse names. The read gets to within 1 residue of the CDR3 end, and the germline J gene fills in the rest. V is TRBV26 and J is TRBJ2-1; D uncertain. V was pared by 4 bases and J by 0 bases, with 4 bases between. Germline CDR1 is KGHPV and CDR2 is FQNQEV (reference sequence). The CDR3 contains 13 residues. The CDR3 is CASSQNNYAEQFF. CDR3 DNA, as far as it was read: TGTGCCAGCAGTCAGAATAACTATGCTGAGCAGTTC.

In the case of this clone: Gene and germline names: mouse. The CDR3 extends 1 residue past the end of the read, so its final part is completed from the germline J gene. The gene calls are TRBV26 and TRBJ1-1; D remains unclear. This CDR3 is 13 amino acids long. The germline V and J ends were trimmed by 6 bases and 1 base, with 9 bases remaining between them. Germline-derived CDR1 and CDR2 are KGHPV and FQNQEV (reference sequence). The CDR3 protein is CASSPAGNTEVFF. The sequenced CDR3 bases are TGTGCCAGCAGCCCCGCAGGGAACACAGAAGTCTTC.

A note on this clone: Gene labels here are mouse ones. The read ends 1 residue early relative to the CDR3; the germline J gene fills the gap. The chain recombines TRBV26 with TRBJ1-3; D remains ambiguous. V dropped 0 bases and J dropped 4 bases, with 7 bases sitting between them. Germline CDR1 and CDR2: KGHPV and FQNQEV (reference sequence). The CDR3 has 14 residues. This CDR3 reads CASSLSGRGNTLYF. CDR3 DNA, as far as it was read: TGTGCCAGCAGTCTGTCTGGGAGAGGAAATACGCTCTAT.

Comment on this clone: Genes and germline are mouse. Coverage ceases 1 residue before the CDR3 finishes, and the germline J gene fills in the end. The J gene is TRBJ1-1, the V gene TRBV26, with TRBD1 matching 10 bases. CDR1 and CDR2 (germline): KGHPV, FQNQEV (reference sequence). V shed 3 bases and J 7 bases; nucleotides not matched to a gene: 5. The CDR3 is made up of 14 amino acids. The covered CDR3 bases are TGTGCCAGCAGTCTTCCCGGGACAGGGGAAGAAGTCTTC. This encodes CASSLPGTGEEVF. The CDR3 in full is CASSLPGTGEEVFF.

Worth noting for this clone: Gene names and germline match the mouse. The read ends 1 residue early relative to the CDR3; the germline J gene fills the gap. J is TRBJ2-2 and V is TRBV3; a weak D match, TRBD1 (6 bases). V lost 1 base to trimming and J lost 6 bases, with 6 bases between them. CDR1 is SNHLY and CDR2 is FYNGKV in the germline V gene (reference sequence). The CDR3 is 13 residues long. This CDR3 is CASSLEGAGQLYF. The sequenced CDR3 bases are TGTGCCAGCAGCTTAGAGGGGGCCGGGCAGCTCTAC.

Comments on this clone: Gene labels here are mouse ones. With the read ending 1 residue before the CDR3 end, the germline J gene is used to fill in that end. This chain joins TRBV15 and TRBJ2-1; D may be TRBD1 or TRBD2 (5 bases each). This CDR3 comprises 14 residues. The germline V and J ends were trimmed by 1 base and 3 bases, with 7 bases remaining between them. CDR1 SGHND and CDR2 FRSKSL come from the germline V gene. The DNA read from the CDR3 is TGTGCCAGCAGTTTAGGGGGGAGCTATGCTGAGCAGTTC. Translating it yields CASSLGGSYAEQF. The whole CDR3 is CASSLGGSYAEQFF. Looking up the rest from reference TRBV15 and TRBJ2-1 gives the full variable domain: DAGVTQTPRHEVAEKGQTIILKCEPVSGHNDLFWYRQTKIQGLELLSYFRSKSLMEDGGAFKDRFKAEMLNSSFSTLKIQPTEPKDSAVYLCASSLGGSYAEQFFGPGTRLTVL.

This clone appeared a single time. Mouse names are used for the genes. Partial CDR3 DNA: TGTGCCAGCAGTCCGGACAGGGATGGGGACACCCAGTAC. Its translation: CASSPDRDGDTQY. The full CDR3 reads CASSPDRDGDTQYF. This chain connects TRBV26 to TRBJ2-5, with 8 bases aligning to TRBD1. The read finishes 1 residue shy of the CDR3 end, and the germline J gene is used to complete it. This CDR3 is 14 amino acids long. V dropped 4 bases and J dropped 6; count of bases not matched to a gene: 6. Germline assignment: CDR1 KGHPV and CDR2 FQNQEV (reference sequence). Looking up the rest from reference TRBV26 and TRBJ2-5 gives the full variable domain: NSKVIQTPRYLVKGQGQKAKMRCIPEKGHPVVFWYQQNKNNEFKFLINFQNQEVLQQIDMTEKRFSAECPSNSPCSLEIQSSEAGDSALYLCASSPDRDGDTQYFGPGTRLLVL.

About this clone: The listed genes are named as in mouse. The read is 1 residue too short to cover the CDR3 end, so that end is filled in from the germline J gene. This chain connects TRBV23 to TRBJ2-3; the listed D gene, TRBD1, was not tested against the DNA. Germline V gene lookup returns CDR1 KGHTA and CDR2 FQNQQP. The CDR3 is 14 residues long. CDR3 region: CSSSPRGSAETLYF. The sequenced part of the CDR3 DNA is TGCTCCAGCAGTCCCAGGGGCAGTGCAGAAACGCTGTAT. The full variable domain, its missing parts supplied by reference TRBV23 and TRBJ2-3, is DAAVTQKPRYLIKMKGQEAEMKCIPEKGHTAVFWYQQKQSKELKFLIYFQNQQPLDQIDMVKERFSAVCPSSSLCSLGIRTCEAEDSALYLCSSSPRGSAETLYFGSGTRLTVL.

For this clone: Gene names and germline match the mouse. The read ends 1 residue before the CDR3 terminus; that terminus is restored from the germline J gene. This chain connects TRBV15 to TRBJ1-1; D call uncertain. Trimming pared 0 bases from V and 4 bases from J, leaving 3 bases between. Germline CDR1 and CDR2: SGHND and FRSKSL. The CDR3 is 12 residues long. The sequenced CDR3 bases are TGTGCCAGCAGTTTAGCGGGCACAGAAGTCTTC. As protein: CASSLAGTEVF. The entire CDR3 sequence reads CASSLAGTEVFF.

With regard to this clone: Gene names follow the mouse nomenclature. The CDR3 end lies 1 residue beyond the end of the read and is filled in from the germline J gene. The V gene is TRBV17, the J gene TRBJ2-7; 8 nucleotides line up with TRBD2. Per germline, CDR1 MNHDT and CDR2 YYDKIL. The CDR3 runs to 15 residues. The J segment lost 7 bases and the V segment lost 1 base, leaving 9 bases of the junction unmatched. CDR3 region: CASSRGRGGRGEQYF. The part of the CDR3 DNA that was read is TGTGCTAGCAGTAGAGGGCGGGGGGGGCGGGGGGAACAGTAC.

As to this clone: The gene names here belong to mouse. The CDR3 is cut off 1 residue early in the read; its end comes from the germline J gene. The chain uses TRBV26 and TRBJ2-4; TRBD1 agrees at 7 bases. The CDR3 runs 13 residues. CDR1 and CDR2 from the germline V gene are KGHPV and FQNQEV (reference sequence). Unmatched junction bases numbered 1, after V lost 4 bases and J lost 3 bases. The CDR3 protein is CASSPGQQNTLYF. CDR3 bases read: TGTGCCAGCAGTCCGGGACAGCAAAACACCTTGTAC.

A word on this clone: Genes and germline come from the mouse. Partial CDR3 DNA: TGTGCCAGCAGCCCAGACAGGGTTGGAGAACAGTAC. Protein product: CASSPDRVGEQY. The full CDR3 sequence reads CASSPDRVGEQYF. The rearrangement joins TRBV3 to TRBJ2-7, with 7 bases aligning to TRBD1. The CDR3 is cut off 1 residue early in the read; its end comes from the germline J gene. The germline V gene encodes CDR1 SNHLY and CDR2 FYNGKV (reference sequence). V dropped 5 bases and J dropped 7; count of bases not matched to a gene: 8. The CDR3 is 13 amino acids.

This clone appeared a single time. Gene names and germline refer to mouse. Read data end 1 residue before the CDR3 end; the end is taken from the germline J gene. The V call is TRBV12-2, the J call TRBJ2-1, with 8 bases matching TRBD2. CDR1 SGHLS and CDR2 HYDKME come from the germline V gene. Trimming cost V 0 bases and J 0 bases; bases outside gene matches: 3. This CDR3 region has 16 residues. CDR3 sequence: CASSLAWGANYAEQFF. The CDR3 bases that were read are TGTGCCAGCTCTCTCGCCTGGGGGGCTAACTATGCTGAGCAGTTC.

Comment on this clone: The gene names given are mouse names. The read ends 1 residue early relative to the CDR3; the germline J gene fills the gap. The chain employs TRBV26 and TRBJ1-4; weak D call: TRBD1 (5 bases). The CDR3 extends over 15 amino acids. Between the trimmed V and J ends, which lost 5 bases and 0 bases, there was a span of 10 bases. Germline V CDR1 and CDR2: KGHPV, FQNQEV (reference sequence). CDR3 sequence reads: CASSGGAFSNERLFF. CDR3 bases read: TGTGCCAGCAGTGGAGGGGCGTTTTCCAACGAAAGATTATTT. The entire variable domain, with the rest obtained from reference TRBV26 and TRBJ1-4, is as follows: NSKVIQTPRYLVKGQGQKAKMRCIPEKGHPVVFWYQQNKNNEFKFLINFQNQEVLQQIDMTEKRFSAECPSNSPCSLEIQSSEAGDSALYLCASSGGAFSNERLFFGHGTKLSVL.

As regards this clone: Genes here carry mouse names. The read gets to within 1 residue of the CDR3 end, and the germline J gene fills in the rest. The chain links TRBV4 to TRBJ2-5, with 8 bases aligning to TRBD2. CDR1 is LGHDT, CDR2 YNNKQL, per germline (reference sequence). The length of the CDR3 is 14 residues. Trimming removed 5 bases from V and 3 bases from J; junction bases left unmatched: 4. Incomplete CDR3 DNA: TGTGCCAGCAGCCTCTTGGGGGGGCAAGACACCCAGTAC. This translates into CASSLLGGQDTQY. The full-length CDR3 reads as CASSLLGGQDTQYF.

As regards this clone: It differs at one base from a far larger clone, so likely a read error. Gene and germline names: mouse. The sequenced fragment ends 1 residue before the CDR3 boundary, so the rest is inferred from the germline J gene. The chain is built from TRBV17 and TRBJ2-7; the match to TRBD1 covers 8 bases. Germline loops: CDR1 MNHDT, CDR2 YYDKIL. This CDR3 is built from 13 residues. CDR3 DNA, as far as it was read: TGTCCTAGCAGTAGACAGGGGAAGGGGGAACAGTAC. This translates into CPSSRQGKGEQY. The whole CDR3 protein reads CPSSRQGKGEQYF.

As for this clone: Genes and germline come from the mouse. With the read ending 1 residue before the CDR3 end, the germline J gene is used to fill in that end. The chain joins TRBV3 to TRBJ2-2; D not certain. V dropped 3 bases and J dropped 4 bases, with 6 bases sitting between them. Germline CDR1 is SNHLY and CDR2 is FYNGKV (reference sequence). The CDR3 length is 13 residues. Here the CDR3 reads CASSFDPTGQLYF. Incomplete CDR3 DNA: TGTGCCAGCAGCTTCGACCCCACCGGGCAGCTCTAC.

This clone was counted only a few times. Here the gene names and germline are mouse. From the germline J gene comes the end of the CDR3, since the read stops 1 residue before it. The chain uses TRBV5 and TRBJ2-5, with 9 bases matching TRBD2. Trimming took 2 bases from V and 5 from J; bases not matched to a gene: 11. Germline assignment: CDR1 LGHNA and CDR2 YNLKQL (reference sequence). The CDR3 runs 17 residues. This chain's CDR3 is CASSQTPGWGGSDTQYF. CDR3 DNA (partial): TGTGCCAGCAGCCAAACCCCGGGCTGGGGGGGTTCAGACACCCAGTAC.

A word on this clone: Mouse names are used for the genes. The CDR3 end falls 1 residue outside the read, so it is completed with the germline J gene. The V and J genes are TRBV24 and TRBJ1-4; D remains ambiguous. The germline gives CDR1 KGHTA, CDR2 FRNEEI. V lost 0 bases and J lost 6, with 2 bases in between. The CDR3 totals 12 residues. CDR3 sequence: CASSLYDERLFF. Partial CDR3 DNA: TGTGCCAGCAGTCTGTATGACGAAAGATTATTT.

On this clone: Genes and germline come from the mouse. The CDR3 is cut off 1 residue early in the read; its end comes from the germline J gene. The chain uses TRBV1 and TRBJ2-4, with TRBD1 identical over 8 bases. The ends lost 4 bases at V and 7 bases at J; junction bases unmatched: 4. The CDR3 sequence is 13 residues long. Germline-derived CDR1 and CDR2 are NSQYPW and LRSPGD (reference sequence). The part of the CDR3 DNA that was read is TGCACCTGCAGTGGGGGACAGGTGGACACCTTGTAC. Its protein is CTCSGGQVDTLY. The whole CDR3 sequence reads CTCSGGQVDTLYF.